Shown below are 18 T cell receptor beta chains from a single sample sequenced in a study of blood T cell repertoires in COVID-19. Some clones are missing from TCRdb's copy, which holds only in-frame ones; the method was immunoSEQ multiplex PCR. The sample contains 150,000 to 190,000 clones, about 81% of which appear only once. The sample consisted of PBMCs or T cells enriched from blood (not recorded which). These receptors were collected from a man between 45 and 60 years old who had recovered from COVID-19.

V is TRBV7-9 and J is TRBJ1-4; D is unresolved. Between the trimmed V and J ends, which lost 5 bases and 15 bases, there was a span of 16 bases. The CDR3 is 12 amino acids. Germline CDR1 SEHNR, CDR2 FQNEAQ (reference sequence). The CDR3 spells CASSPNRYRLFF. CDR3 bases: TGTGCCAGCAGCCCCAACCGTTATCGGTTGTTTTTT.

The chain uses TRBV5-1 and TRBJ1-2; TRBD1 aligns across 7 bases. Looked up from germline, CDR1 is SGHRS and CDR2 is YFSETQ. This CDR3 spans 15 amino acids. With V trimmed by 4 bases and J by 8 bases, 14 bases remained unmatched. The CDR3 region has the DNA TGCGCCAGCAGCCTCCGGGACAGTCGGGAGTCGGGCTACACCTTC. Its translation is CASSLRDSRESGYTF.

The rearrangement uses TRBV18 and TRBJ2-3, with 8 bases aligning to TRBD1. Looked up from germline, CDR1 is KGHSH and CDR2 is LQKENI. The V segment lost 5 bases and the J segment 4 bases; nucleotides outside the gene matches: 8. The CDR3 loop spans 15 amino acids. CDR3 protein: CASSETGVSADTQYF. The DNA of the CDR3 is TGTGCCAGCTCAGAGACAGGGGTCAGCGCAGATACGCAGTATTTT.

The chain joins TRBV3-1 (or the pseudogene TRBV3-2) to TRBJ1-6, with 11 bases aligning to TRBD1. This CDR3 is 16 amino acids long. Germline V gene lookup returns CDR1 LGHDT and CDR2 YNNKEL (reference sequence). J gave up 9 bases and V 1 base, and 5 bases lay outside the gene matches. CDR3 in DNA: TGTGCCAGCAGCCAAGCTTCCGGGACAGGGGGTTCACCCCTCCACTTT. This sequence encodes CASSQASGTGGSPLHF.

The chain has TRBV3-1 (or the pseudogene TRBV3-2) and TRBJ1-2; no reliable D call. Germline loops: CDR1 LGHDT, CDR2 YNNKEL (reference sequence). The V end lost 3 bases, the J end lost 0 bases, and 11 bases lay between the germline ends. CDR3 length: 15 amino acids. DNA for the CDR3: TGTGCCAGCAGCCACATAGGGAGATCTAACTATGGCTACACCTTC. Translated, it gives CASSHIGRSNYGYTF.

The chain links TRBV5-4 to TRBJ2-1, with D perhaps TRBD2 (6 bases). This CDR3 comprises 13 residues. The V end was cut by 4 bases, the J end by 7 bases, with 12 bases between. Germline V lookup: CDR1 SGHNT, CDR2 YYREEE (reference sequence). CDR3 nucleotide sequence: TGTGCCAGCAGCCGTGCGGGGAGGAATGAGCAGTTCTTC. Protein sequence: CASSRAGRNEQFF.

The CDR3 bases are TGTGCCAGCAGCCAAGGTTGGGGGGGGAACAATGAGCAGTTCTTC. Translation gives CASSQGWGGNNEQFF. The J gene is TRBJ2-1, the V gene TRBV3-1 (or the pseudogene TRBV3-2); TRBD2 matches 7 bases. CDR3 length: 15 amino acids. V shed 1 base and J 5 bases; nucleotides not matched to a gene: 5. Germline lookup yields CDR1 LGHDT and CDR2 YNNKEL (reference sequence).

The CDR3 reads CASSLEAGAGGYTF. CDR3 coding DNA: TGTGCCAGCAGCTTAGAGGCAGGAGCGGGGGGCTACACCTTC. V is TRBV7-2 and J is TRBJ1-2; no definite D call. Germline V lookup: CDR1 SGHTA, CDR2 FQGNSA. V lost 1 base and J lost 8, with 14 bases in between. The CDR3 sequence is 14 residues long. Supplemented by reference TRBV7-2 and TRBJ1-2, the full variable domain reads GAGVSQSPSNKVTEKGKDVELRCDPISGHTALYWYRQSLGQGLEFLIYFQGNSAPDKSGLPSDRFSAERTGGSVSTLTIQRTQQEDSAVYLCASSLEAGAGGYTFGSGTRLTVV.

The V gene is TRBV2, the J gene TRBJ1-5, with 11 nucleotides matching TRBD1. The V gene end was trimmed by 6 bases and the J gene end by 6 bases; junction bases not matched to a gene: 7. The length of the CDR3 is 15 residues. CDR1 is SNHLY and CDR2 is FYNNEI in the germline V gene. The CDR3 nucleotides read TGTGCCAGCAGAGATCGGACAGGGGGCACTCAGCCCCAGCATTTT. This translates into CASRDRTGGTQPQHF.

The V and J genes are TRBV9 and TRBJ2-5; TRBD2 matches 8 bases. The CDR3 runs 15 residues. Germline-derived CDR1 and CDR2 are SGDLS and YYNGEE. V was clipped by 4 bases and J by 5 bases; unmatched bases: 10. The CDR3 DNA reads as TGTGCCAGCAGCCCGCGGGGGGACGTCTTCGAGACCCAGTACTTC. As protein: CASSPRGDVFETQYF. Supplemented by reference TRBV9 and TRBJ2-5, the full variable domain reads DSGVTQTPKHLITATGQRVTLRCSPRSGDLSVYWYQQSLDQGLQFLIQYYNGEERAKGNILERFSAQQFPDLHSELNLSSLELGDSALYFCASSPRGDVFETQYFGPGTRLLVL.

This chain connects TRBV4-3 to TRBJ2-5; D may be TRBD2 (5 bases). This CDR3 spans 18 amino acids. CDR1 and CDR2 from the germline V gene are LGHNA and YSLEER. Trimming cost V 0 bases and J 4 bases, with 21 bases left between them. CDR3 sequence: CASSQDLSSSPSIETQYF. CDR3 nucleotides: TGCGCCAGCAGCCAAGATCTTTCTAGCTCCCCTTCTATAGAGACCCAGTACTTC.

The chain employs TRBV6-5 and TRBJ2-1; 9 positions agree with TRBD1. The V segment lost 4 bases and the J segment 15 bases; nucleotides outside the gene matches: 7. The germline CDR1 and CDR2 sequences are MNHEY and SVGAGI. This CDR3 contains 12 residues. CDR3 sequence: CASSSPGTGLFF. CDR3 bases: TGTGCCAGCAGTTCCCCCGGGACAGGGTTGTTCTTC.

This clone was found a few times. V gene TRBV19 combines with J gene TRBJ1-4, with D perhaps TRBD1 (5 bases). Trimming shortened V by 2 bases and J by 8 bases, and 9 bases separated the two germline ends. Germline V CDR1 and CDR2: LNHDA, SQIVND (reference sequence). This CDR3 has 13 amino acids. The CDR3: CASSIWGREKLFF. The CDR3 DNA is TGTGCCAGTAGTATATGGGGGAGGGAAAAACTGTTTTTT.

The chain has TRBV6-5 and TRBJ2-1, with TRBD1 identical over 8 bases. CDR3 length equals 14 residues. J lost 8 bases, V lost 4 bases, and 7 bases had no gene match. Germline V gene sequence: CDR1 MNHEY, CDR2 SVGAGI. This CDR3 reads CASSSGQGVYEQFF. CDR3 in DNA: TGTGCCAGCAGTTCCGGACAGGGTGTCTATGAGCAGTTCTTC.

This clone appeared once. The DNA for the CDR3 is TGTGCCAGCAGCACCTACAGGGGGCAGGGCGGGACCCAGTACTTC. It specifies CASSTYRGQGGTQYF. The chain combines TRBV11-2 with TRBJ2-5; the match to TRBD1 covers 9 bases. The ends lost 5 bases at V and 7 bases at J; junction bases unmatched: 11. Germline V gene sequence: CDR1 SGHAT, CDR2 FQNNGV. CDR3 length: 15 residues.

The CDR3, as DNA: TGTGCCACCAGCAGGACAGGTTGGGGCTACACCTTC. This codes for CATSRTGWGYTF. The chain couples TRBV15 to TRBJ1-2, with D possibly matching TRBD1 (6 bases). The V gene's germline CDR1 is LNHNV and CDR2 YYDKDF (reference sequence). Trimming removed 3 bases at V and 8 bases at J, with 10 bases between. CDR3 length equals 12 residues.

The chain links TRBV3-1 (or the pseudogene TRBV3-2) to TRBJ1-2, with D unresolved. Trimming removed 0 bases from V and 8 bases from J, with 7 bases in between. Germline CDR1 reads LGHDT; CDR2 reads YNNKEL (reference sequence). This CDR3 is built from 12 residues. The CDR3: CASSQDRRGYTF. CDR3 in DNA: TGTGCCAGCAGCCAAGATCGCCGGGGCTACACCTTC.

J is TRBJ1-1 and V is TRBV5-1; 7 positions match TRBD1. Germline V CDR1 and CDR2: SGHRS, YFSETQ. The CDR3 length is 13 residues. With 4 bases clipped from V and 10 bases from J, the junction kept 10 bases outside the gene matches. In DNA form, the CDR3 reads TGCGCCAGCAGCGTGGGACAGCCGGCCGGAGCTTTCTTT. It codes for CASSVGQPAGAFF.